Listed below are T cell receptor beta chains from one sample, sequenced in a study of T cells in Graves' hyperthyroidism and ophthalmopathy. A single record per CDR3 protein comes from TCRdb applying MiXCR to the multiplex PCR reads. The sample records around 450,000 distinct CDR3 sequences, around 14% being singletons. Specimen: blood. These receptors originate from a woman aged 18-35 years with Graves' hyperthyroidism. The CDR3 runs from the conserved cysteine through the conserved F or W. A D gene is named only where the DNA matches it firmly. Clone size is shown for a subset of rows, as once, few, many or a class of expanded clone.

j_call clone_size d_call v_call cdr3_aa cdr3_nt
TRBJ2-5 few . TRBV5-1 CASSLTSPKETQYF TGCGCCAGCAGCTTGACTAGCCCCAAAGAGACCCAGTACTTC
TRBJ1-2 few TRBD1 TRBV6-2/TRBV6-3 CASSRQGFYYGYTF TGTGCCAGCAGCCGACAGGGGTTCTACTATGGCTACACCTTC
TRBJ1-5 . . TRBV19 CASGPDPNQPQHF TGTGCCAGTGGACCCGATCCCAATCAGCCCCAGCATTTT
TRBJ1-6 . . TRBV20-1 CSARDGQDVYNSPLHF TGCAGTGCTAGAGATGGACAAGACGTCTATAATTCACCCCTCCACTTT
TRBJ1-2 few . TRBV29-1 CSVGQDNGYTF TGCAGCGTTGGACAGGATAATGGCTACACCTTC
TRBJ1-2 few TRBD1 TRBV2 CARGPGQGRYGYTF TGTGCCAGGGGGCCGGGACAGGGAAGGTATGGCTACACCTTC
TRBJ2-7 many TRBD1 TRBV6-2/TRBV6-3 CASSLRQGSLVYEQYF TGTGCCAGCAGCCTTCGACAGGGAAGCTTGGTCTACGAGCAGTACTTC
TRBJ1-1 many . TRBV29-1 CSGRQSGAEAFF TGCAGCGGCCGACAATCAGGTGCTGAAGCTTTCTTT
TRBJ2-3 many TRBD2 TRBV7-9 CASSLSGSWDTQYF TGTGCCAGCAGCCTTAGCGGGAGCTGGGATACGCAGTATTTT
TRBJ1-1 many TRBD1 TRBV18 CASDHGQGEAFF TGTGCCAGCGATCACGGACAGGGTGAAGCTTTCTTT
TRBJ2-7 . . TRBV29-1 CSVARGYEQYF TGCAGCGTTGCTCGGGGTTACGAGCAGTACTTC
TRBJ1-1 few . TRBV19 CASRGSIPRTEAFF TGTGCCAGTAGAGGTAGTATCCCCCGCACTGAAGCTTTCTTT
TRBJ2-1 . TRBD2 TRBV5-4 CATGTSGSLRSSYNEQFF TGTGCCACCGGGACTAGCGGGAGTCTAAGGAGCTCCTACAATGAGCAGTTCTTC
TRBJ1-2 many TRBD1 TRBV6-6 CASSYGTGRHLIYGYTF TGTGCCAGCAGTTACGGGACAGGGCGCCACCTGATCTATGGCTACACCTTC
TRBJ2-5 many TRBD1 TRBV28 CASRGDRGKETQYF TGTGCCAGCCGGGGGGACAGGGGAAAAGAGACCCAGTACTTC